This TCR beta chain was sequenced in a study of T cell repertoires in ileal Crohn's disease. As for the study in general: All patients had surgery for stricturing (approximately 61%) or penetrating (around 40%) disease.

Worth noting for this clone: Its antigen is undetermined.

Time point defined: neoterminal ileum biopsy at postoperative endoscopy, about 6 months after surgery. The method was immunoSEQ multiplex PCR; TCRdb's version includes in-frame clones alone and lacks a portion of them. The repertoire holds about 60,000 clones, with 70% to 90% as singletons. CDR1 is SNHLY, CDR2 FYNNEI, per germline. With V trimmed by 7 bases and J by 8 bases, 12 bases remained unmatched. The CDR3 sequence is 14 residues long. Study results and limitations: Active smokers at surgery had more clonal expansions than non-smokers. Mucosal expansions were suggested to be mainly CD8 T cells. Every patient over 26.8% clonality showed endoscopic recurrence.

The V call is TRBV2, the J call TRBJ1-2; 8 nucleotides line up with TRBD1. Source material: ileal tissue. This receptor was identified in an adult with Crohn's disease. The CDR3 loop is CASTTRTGPRGYTF. The CDR3 nucleotides read TGTGCCAGCACCACCCGGACAGGGCCGCGCGGCTACACCTTC.